This T cell receptor beta chain comes out of a study of cytomegalovirus exposure and HLA in healthy donors. Study conclusions and caveats: Accounts indicate the classifier identified cytomegalovirus status with strong specificity and sensitivity.

Method: immunoSEQ multiplex PCR; TCRdb's copy keeps in-frame clones and lacks some. The sample yields 150,000 to 200,000 clones, approximately 81% seen once. The sample holds a few counts of this clone. Its target is not known. The CDR3 covers 14 residues. Germline values: CDR1 SGHRS, CDR2 YFSETQ. V dropped 4 bases and J dropped 5; count of bases not matched to a gene: 6. J is TRBJ2-3 and V is TRBV5-1; 8 positions match TRBD1. Sample: PBMCs. The source is a man in his late teens or twenties in good health and CMV-seropositive. CDR3 DNA sequence: TGCGCCAGCAGCACTGGACAGGGATTAGATACGCAGTATTTT. This encodes CASSTGQGLDTQYF.